This T cell receptor (beta chain) was sequenced in a study of T cell therapy after organ transplantation. Whole-study context: After therapy, patients were monitored for under 30 weeks.

TCRdb keeps only in-frame clones here, not all; method: immunoSEQ multiplex PCR. The sample carries approximately 20,000 clones, around 85% recorded once. CDR1 is MNHNY and CDR2 is SVGAGI in the germline V gene (reference sequence). V gave up 2 bases and J gave up 0 bases, with 10 bases separating them. This CDR3 spans 15 amino acids. The time point was: 4-8 weeks after completion of therapy. Comments on this clone: Its antigen remains unknown.

The receptor was isolated from a human patient who had received a solid organ transplant and had CMV disease. Some T cells could come from the graft donor. The material was CD8+ T cells from blood, obtained after autologous CMV-specific T cell therapy. This rearrangement joins TRBV6-6 to TRBJ1-1, with a weak D call TRBD1 (5 bases). CDR3 DNA: TGTGCCAGCAGTTACGTTACCAGGGTGAACACTGAAGCTTTCTTT. Its protein product is CASSYVTRVNTEAFF.